This TCR beta chain originates from a study of CD8 T cells in ankylosing spondylitis. This CDR3 region has 17 residues. Deletions cut 1 base from V and 0 bases from J, with 13 bases between. In this sample, this clonotype turned up once. TCRdb called the 5' RACE reads again in MiXCR, with one record for every CDR3 protein. Among roughly 230,000 distinct CDR3 sequences listed, 18% were seen once. V gene TRBV12-3 or TRBV12-4 combines with J gene TRBJ1-3; D is uncertain. The clonotype comes from a male donor with ankylosing spondylitis or in good health (not recorded which). The specimen sequenced was blood, either unsorted or a sorted T cell fraction (not recorded which). The CDR3 reads CASSLEWSGDSGNTIYF. In nucleotides, the CDR3 is TGTGCCAGCAGTTTAGAATGGTCAGGAGACTCTGGAAACACCATATATTTT.